The clone carrying this T cell receptor (beta chain) was detected only a few times. V dropped 0 bases and J dropped 3 bases, with 6 bases sitting between them. From germline, CDR1 is LNHNV and CDR2 YYDKDF (reference sequence). The CDR3 covers 15 residues. The sample comes from a study of blood T cells in healthy people across ages. A second PCR, run for roughly 7 to 12 cycles, used a sample-barcoded 5' primer plus a J-beta primer mix. Via MiXCR, TCRdb re-called the 5' RACE reads, giving one row per CDR3 protein. The sample comprises about 1.4 million distinct CDR3 sequences, approximately 60% of which are singletons, and approximately 7% rests with the top ten. In each sample, at least 6.5 million PBMCs were isolated. Per sample, no less than 5 micrograms of total RNA were extracted.

The sample consisted of blood. This sequence originates from a man aged 18-30 years in good health. The chain recombines TRBV15 with TRBJ2-6; no clear D. The CDR3 is CATSRDRVGANVLTF. The CDR3 region has the DNA TGTGCCACCAGCAGAGATAGGGTTGGGGCCAACGTCCTGACTTTC.